The entry below describes one T cell receptor (beta chain). This clone's antigen is unknown. Qualities for individual bases were not recorded, and no much larger clone is one base off. The entry originates in a study of blood T cell repertoires in COVID-19 (dated by TCRdb to the early 2020s). For the study in its entirety: Samples from collaborators originated in the United States, Italy and Spain and spanned both the acute and convalescent phases of COVID-19. The prospective study material was composed of cDNA or gDNA derived from T cells, B-cell-depleted T cells, or PBMCs. Deeply sampled blood TCRbeta repertoires from subjects exposed to, actively infected with, or recovered from COVID-19 were included in the dataset. The repertoires were released in a freely available public database intended as a resource for research on the immune response to SARS-CoV-2. The samples were drawn from two sources: the first 160 participants of the ongoing ImmuneRACE study, and 1,254 subjects contributed by 6 global collaborators. The sample metadata nearly always contained a de-identified subject ID, COVID-19 status, age in years and sex. Where HLA class I and class II types were available, the types were taken from metadata supplied by the sample provider, not from assay-based typing.

The collaborating institutions used their own protocols to collect whole blood in K2EDTA tubes. For TCRbeta analysis, collaborator samples were shipped as frozen whole blood, as isolated PBMCs, or as DNA extracted from either sample type. TCRbeta CDR3 regions were amplified from genomic DNA by means of the immunoSEQ Assay, a bias-controlled multiplex PCR. Concerning the study's data processing: Nucleated cell counts per sample were estimated from amplification of reference gene primers within the assay. Sequence reads were collapsed and filtered to measure the absolute abundance of every unique TCRbeta CDR3 rearrangement. For each sample, productive Simpson clonality was calculated as the square root of Simpson's diversity index over productive rearrangements. TCRdb's version of the immuneACCESS table is confined to in-frame rearrangements and falls short of the full clone set. An unresolved V gene accounts for under half of the shortfall where checked; the remainder is of unknown origin. V and J calls and clone size are those listed in that table; D and trimming were worked out from the DNA. This sample lists approximately 28,000 clones; around 87% were detected once. In total, the top ten clones hold around 6.2% of the sample.

The study at large found these results: The amount of clinical and demographic metadata varied by source and participant and was provided uncurated.

CDR3 length: 11 amino acids, cysteine to phenylalanine. Of the read, only the CDR3 DNA is kept; its 33 bases are in frame from base 1. V gives up 2 bases and J gives up 5 bases, and the segment between their germline ends measures 7 bases. CDR1 and CDR2 are read off the germline V gene (reference sequence) as DFQATT and SNEGSKA. The sequenced sample was peripheral blood. The receptor chain draws on TRBV20-1 and TRBJ2-7; the D gene cannot be named for sure. The TCR originated in a human donor in a cohort sampled during active COVID-19. The CDR3 amino acid sequence is: CSARLIHEQYF. The DNA is as follows: TGCAGTGCTAGACTAATCCACGAGCAGTACTTC.